The 32 T cell receptor beta chains below all came from one sample that was sequenced in a study of T cells during gluten challenge in celiac disease. TCRdb re-analysed the 5' RACE reads in MiXCR, keeping a single row per CDR3 protein. The sample contains approximately 210 distinct CDR3 sequences, under 15% of which appear only once. Sample: gluten-specific CD4+ T cells sorted from the duodenum using tetramers, taken at baseline or on day 14 of gluten challenge (not recorded which). The receptors stem from a male donor with celiac disease.

In its sample, this clonotype ranks as hyperexpanded (1% or more). The chain is built from TRBV7-2 and TRBJ2-7; 10 nucleotides match TRBD1. There are 16 residues in the CDR3. The J segment lost 4 bases and the V segment lost 2 bases, leaving 8 bases of the junction unmatched. CDR1 and CDR2 from the germline V gene are SGHTA and FQGNSA. The CDR3 DNA reads as TGTGCCAGCAGCTTAATTATAGGGACAGGGGATTACGAGCAGTACTTC. This translates into CASSLIIGTGDYEQYF.

Judged by abundance, this clonotype is large. V and J are TRBV7-2 and TRBJ2-3; maybe TRBD2 (5 bases). The length of the CDR3 is 14 residues. From germline, CDR1 is SGHTA and CDR2 FQGNSA. V was trimmed by 1 base and J by 5 bases, leaving 10 bases between them. CDR3 loop: CASSLVQGRDTQYF. The CDR3 nucleotides read TGTGCCAGCAGCTTAGTCCAAGGGAGAGATACGCAGTATTTT.

By share, this clonotype ranks as large (0.1 to 1%). The genes are TRBV4-2 and TRBJ2-5; possibly TRBD2 for D (5 bases). With 4 bases removed from V and 1 base from J, the gap between germline ends came to 13 bases. This CDR3 has 15 amino acids. The germline CDR1 and CDR2 sequences are LGHNA and YNFKEQ. The CDR3 bases are TGTGCCAGCAGCCTCATCGGGGTCGGCCAAGAGACCCAGTACTTC. It codes for CASSLIGVGQETQYF.

This clonotype counts as large. The chain recombines TRBV5-1 with TRBJ2-5, with 7 bases fitting TRBD2. From germline, CDR1 is SGHRS and CDR2 YFSETQ. The CDR3 contains 12 residues. Unmatched junction bases numbered 1, after V lost 3 bases and J lost 5 bases. DNA for the CDR3: TGCGCCAGCAGCTGGGAGGGGGAGACCCAGTACTTC. Translated, it gives CASSWEGETQYF.

In its sample, this clonotype is medium-sized. The J gene is TRBJ2-7, the V gene TRBV2; no definite D call. CDR3 length: 10 amino acids. V was clipped by 10 bases and J by 7 bases, with 11 bases between them. Germline CDR1 and CDR2: SNHLY and FYNNEI. The CDR3 protein is CAIGRNEQYF. The DNA for the CDR3 is TGTGCCATCGGACGGAATGAGCAGTACTTC. The full variable domain, completed using reference TRBV2 and TRBJ2-7, is EPEVTQTPSHQVTQMGQEVILRCVPISNHLYFYWYRQILGQKVEFLVSFYNNEISEKSEIFDDQFSVERPDGSNFTLKIRSTKLEDSAMYFCAIGRNEQYFGPGTRLTVT.

This clonotype is judged medium-sized. V gene TRBV20-1 combines with J gene TRBJ1-2, with 9 bases lining up with TRBD1. The CDR3 contains 12 residues. CDR1 DFQATT and CDR2 SNEGSKA come from the germline V gene (reference sequence). V lost 5 bases to trimming and J lost 8 bases; unmatched junction nucleotides: 6. The CDR3 here is CSAAGTGKGYTF. DNA for the CDR3: TGCAGTGCTGCCGGGACAGGGAAAGGCTACACCTTC.

By proportion, this clonotype is medium-sized. J is TRBJ2-2 and V is TRBV19, with D unclear. The germline gives CDR1 LNHDA, CDR2 SQIVND (reference sequence). This CDR3 spans 13 amino acids. With 5 bases removed from V and 5 bases from J, the gap between germline ends came to 9 bases. The CDR3 loop is CASSVSWTGELFF. CDR3 DNA sequence: TGTGCCAGTAGTGTATCATGGACCGGGGAGCTGTTTTTT.

By share, this clonotype ranks as medium-sized (0.01 to 0.1%). It may be a read error: a sequence one base away is much more abundant. CDR3 sequence (DNA): TGCGCCAGCAGCCCTTGGAGACTAGCGGGTCTCAATGAGCAGTTCTTC. Translation gives CASSPWRLAGLNEQFF. The chain is built from TRBV5-1 and TRBJ2-1, with 10 bases identical to TRBD2. The CDR3 extends over 16 amino acids. CDR1 SGHRS and CDR2 YFSETQ come from the germline V gene. V was pared by 4 bases and J by 6 bases, with 10 bases of the junction left unmatched.

This clonotype rates as large. The chain employs TRBV7-8 and TRBJ2-7; no reliable D call. The CDR3 spans 15 residues. CDR1 SGHVS and CDR2 FQNEAQ come from the germline V gene. The V and J ends lost 5 bases and 3 bases respectively, with 17 bases between them. Here the CDR3 DNA reads TGTGCCAGCAGCGTCGACACCCTGGCGCTCTACGAGCAGTACTTC. It specifies CASSVDTLALYEQYF.

The V call is TRBV7-6, the J call TRBJ2-3; D is undetermined. V gave up 6 bases and J gave up 6 bases, with 13 bases separating them. Looked up from germline, CDR1 is SGHVS and CDR2 is FNYEAQ. The CDR3 covers 13 residues. CDR3 protein: CASRFRARDTQYF. CDR3 DNA sequence: TGTGCCAGCAGATTCCGGGCCAGGGATACGCAGTATTTT.

Judged by abundance, this clonotype is medium-sized (0.01 to 0.1%). V usage is TRBV2 and J usage is TRBJ1-2; a weak D match, TRBD1 (5 bases). The length of the CDR3 is 13 residues. The ends were cut back, 3 bases at V and 4 bases at J, with 9 bases in the middle. Per germline, CDR1 SNHLY and CDR2 FYNNEI. The CDR3 sequence is CASSDRVGYGYTF. In DNA form, the CDR3 reads TGTGCCAGCAGTGACAGGGTGGGCTATGGCTACACCTTC.

Relative to its sample, this clonotype is medium-sized. J is TRBJ2-3 and V is TRBV5-1; the match to TRBD1 covers 9 bases. CDR3 length: 15 amino acids. Germline assignment: CDR1 SGHRS and CDR2 YFSETQ. The trim removed 4 bases at V and 2 bases at J, leaving 5 bases unmatched. CDR3 coding DNA: TGCGCCAGCAGCCCACAGGGGGCTCTCACAGATACGCAGTATTTT. Its protein is CASSPQGALTDTQYF.

Relative to its sample, this clonotype is large. The chain employs TRBV6-5 and TRBJ2-4, with D tentatively TRBD1 or TRBD2 (5 bases each). V lost 2 bases to trimming and J lost 8 bases, with 13 bases between them. This CDR3 comprises 14 residues. CDR1 is MNHEY and CDR2 is SVGAGI in the germline V gene. Here the CDR3 reads CASSYRGPWDIQYF. As DNA, the CDR3 is TGTGCCAGCAGTTACCGGGGACCGTGGGACATTCAGTACTTC.

The chain is built from TRBV7-2 and TRBJ2-4, with TRBD1 identical over 8 bases. CDR3 length: 15 amino acids. V lost 5 bases, J lost 6 bases, and 9 bases stayed unmatched. The V gene's germline CDR1 is SGHTA and CDR2 FQGNSA. The CDR3 sequence is CTSSIRAGGVNIQYF. The DNA of the CDR3 is TGTACCAGCAGCATTAGGGCAGGGGGCGTAAACATTCAGTACTTC.

By sample share, this clonotype is large. V usage is TRBV2 and J usage is TRBJ2-4; 11 nucleotides line up with TRBD2. V gave up 6 bases and J gave up 5 bases; unmatched junction bases: 9. Germline CDR1 reads SNHLY; CDR2 reads FYNNEI. The length of the CDR3 is 16 residues. Here the CDR3 DNA reads TGTGCCAGCAGCCTACTAGCGGGAGTTTGGCAAAACATTCAGTACTTC. Its protein product is CASSLLAGVWQNIQYF.

By share, this clonotype counts as hyperexpanded (1% or more). The chain recombines TRBV29-1 with TRBJ2-5, with 10 bases lining up with TRBD1. Germline CDR1 and CDR2: SQVTM and ANQGSEA. This CDR3 contains 14 residues. V lost 6 bases to trimming and J lost 5 bases; unmatched junction nucleotides: 9. CDR3 sequence: CSVGQGLALETQYF. The CDR3 region has the DNA TGCAGCGTGGGACAGGGGTTGGCGTTGGAGACCCAGTACTTC. Using reference TRBV29-1 and TRBJ2-5 for the parts outside the CDR3, the full variable domain is SAVISQKPSRDICQRGTSLTIQCQVDSQVTMMFWYRQQPGQSLTLIATANQGSEATYESGFVIDKFPISRPNLTFSTLTVSNMSPEDSSIYLCSVGQGLALETQYFGPGTRLLVL.

V gene TRBV20-1 combines with J gene TRBJ1-5; possible D gene TRBD1, 5 bases. Germline CDR1 reads DFQATT; CDR2 reads SNEGSKA (reference sequence). V gave up 1 base and J gave up 5 bases, with 9 bases separating them. This CDR3 comprises 13 residues. The DNA of the CDR3 is TGCAGTGCTAGAGCACAGGCAGATCAGCCCCAGCATTTT. This gives the protein CSARAQADQPQHF.

Sample share makes this clonotype large. J is TRBJ2-5 and V is TRBV3-1; D possibly corresponds to TRBD1 (5 bases). Germline CDR1 LGHDT, CDR2 YNNKEL (reference sequence). The CDR3 loop spans 12 amino acids. Trimming removed 4 bases from V and 7 bases from J, with 10 bases in between. CDR3: CASSLGARTQYF. For the CDR3, the DNA is TGTGCCAGCAGCCTTGGGGCTAGGACCCAGTACTTC.

By share, this clonotype counts as large. The chain recombines TRBV7-2 with TRBJ2-5; D not resolved. Germline CDR1 is SGHTA and CDR2 is FQGNSA. CDR3 length: 13 residues. The germline V and J ends were trimmed by 2 bases and 5 bases, with 9 bases remaining between them. The CDR3 region has the DNA TGTGCCAGCAGCTTACGGGTTTTGGAGACCCAGTACTTC. Its protein product is CASSLRVLETQYF.

By proportion, this clonotype is large. The chain's CDR3 is CASSVGTQYF. DNA of the CDR3: TGTGCCAGCAGTGTAGGGACCCAGTACTTC. The rearrangement links TRBV2 to TRBJ2-5; no definite D call. V shed 4 bases and J shed 7 bases, with 4 bases lying between them. The germline V gene has CDR1 SNHLY and CDR2 FYNNEI. The CDR3 has 10 amino acids.

This clonotype is labeled as medium-sized. CDR3 sequence (DNA): TGTGCCAGCAGCATCCGGACTAGCGGGAGACATGAGCAGTTCTTC. It is translated as CASSIRTSGRHEQFF. The chain employs TRBV7-2 and TRBJ2-1; the match to TRBD2 covers 13 bases. Germline CDR1 reads SGHTA; CDR2 reads FQGNSA. Trimming removed 5 bases from V and 8 bases from J; junction bases left unmatched: 6. The CDR3 contains 15 residues.

Relative to its sample, this clonotype is large. CDR3 amino acids: CASSFSTVGELFF. In DNA, the CDR3 is TGTGCCAGCAGCTTTTCAACGGTCGGGGAGCTGTTTTTT. V and J are TRBV5-6 and TRBJ2-2; D call uncertain. The germline V and J ends were trimmed by 2 bases and 7 bases, with 9 bases remaining between them. The CDR3 is 13 residues long. The germline V gene has CDR1 SGHDT and CDR2 YYEEEE.

This clonotype is judged large (0.1 to 1%). This rearrangement joins TRBV20-1 to TRBJ2-1, with 10 nucleotides matching TRBD2. Germline V gene data show CDR1 as DFQATT and CDR2 as SNEGSKA (reference sequence). CDR3 size: 16 residues. The junction had 11 bases not matched to a gene; V was cut back by 6 bases and J by 3 bases. As DNA, the CDR3 is TGCAGTGCAATTCACGAGCGGGGGGGCTTCTACAATGAGCAGTTCTTC. As protein: CSAIHERGGFYNEQFF.

This clonotype is termed large. The chain has TRBV7-6 and TRBJ2-3; no clear D gene. V was shortened by 6 bases and J by 6 bases, with 13 bases between the two germline ends. The CDR3 totals 13 residues. CDR1 and CDR2 from the germline V gene are SGHVS and FNYEAQ. The CDR3, as DNA: TGTGCCAGCAGATTCCAGGCCGGGGATACGCAGTATTTT. It is translated as CASRFQAGDTQYF.

By proportion, this clonotype is medium-sized (0.01 to 0.1%). V is TRBV27 and J is TRBJ1-1, with D perhaps matching TRBD1 (6 bases). The V end lost 2 bases, the J end lost 4 bases, and 17 bases lay between the germline ends. CDR3 length: 16 amino acids. Germline loops: CDR1 MNHEY, CDR2 SMNVEV (reference sequence). The CDR3 loop reads CASSLGLQGPGTEAFF. The CDR3 DNA follows: TGTGCCAGCAGTTTAGGATTGCAGGGGCCGGGCACTGAAGCTTTCTTT.

By proportion, this clonotype is large. CDR3: CASSLAAGGPYEQFF. CDR3 nucleotide sequence: TGTGCCAGCAGCTTAGCGGCGGGAGGGCCGTATGAGCAGTTCTTC. This chain links TRBV7-6 with TRBJ2-1; 9 bases are a match to TRBD2. Trimming removed 0 bases from V and 8 bases from J; junction bases left unmatched: 5. Germline CDR1 is SGHVS and CDR2 is FNYEAQ. The CDR3 runs to 15 residues.

This clonotype is large in the sample. V gene TRBV7-2 combines with J gene TRBJ2-7; TRBD1 matches at 9 bases. The germline gives CDR1 SGHTA, CDR2 FQGNSA. This CDR3 is 15 amino acids long. V lost 2 bases to trimming and J lost 7 bases; unmatched junction nucleotides: 9. The CDR3 region has the DNA TGTGCCAGCAGCTTAAGGACAGGGGATTCCGGGGAGCAGTACTTC. Amino acids: CASSLRTGDSGEQYF.

This clonotype counts as hyperexpanded. The gene calls are TRBV29-1 and TRBJ2-7; weak D call: TRBD1 (6 bases). The V and J ends lost 1 base and 6 bases respectively, with 13 bases between them. CDR3 length: 13 amino acids. Germline CDR1 reads SQVTM; CDR2 reads ANQGSEA. The CDR3 protein is CSVEVGRGGEQYF. The DNA for the CDR3 is TGCAGCGTTGAAGTGGGCAGGGGCGGCGAGCAGTACTTC.

V and J are TRBV27 and TRBJ1-2; TRBD1 matches 7 bases. In germline, CDR1 is MNHEY, CDR2 SMNVEV (reference sequence). The V segment lost 6 bases and the J segment 4 bases; nucleotides outside the gene matches: 2. The CDR3 runs to 12 residues. The CDR3 DNA follows: TGTGCCAGCAGGGGACAGCCCTATGGCTACACCTTC. Amino acids: CASRGQPYGYTF.

This clonotype is large by share. The chain carries TRBV5-1 and TRBJ1-6; D might be TRBD1 (5 bases). Between the trimmed V and J ends, which lost 4 bases and 7 bases, there was a span of 15 bases. CDR3 length: 15 amino acids. From germline, CDR1 is SGHRS and CDR2 YFSETQ. As DNA, the CDR3 is TGCGCCAGCAGCACCCTGACAGATTCCAATTCACCCCTCCACTTT. This translates into CASSTLTDSNSPLHF.

In this sample, this clonotype is large. The chain combines TRBV5-1 with TRBJ2-3; D is perhaps TRBD1 (5 bases). V was shortened by 2 bases and J by 2 bases, with 12 bases between the two germline ends. The V gene's germline CDR1 is SGHRS and CDR2 YFSETQ. The CDR3 loop spans 15 amino acids. For the CDR3, the DNA is TGCGCCAGCAGCTTACGGCCAGGGAACACAGATACGCAGTATTTT. It encodes CASSLRPGNTDTQYF.

This clonotype is medium-sized. The gene calls are TRBV5-1 and TRBJ1-6, with a tentative D call TRBD1 (6 bases). Trimming removed 3 bases at V and 3 bases at J, with 19 bases between. This CDR3 spans 18 amino acids. CDR1 is SGHRS, CDR2 YFSETQ, per germline. CDR3 nucleotides: TGCGCCAGCAGCTGGGGCCTGGACAGCCAAAACTATAATTCACCCCTCCACTTT. The encoded protein is CASSWGLDSQNYNSPLHF.